The 24 T cell receptor beta chains below were found in one sample sequenced in a study of T cell repertoires in cytomegalovirus infection. One entry per CDR3 protein, called by TCRdb with MiXCR from the reads. The sample contains roughly 800,000 distinct CDR3 sequences, approximately 32% of which appear only once. For these receptors, no antigen is known. The sequenced sample was cultured CD8+ T cells from PBMCs, obtained from culture after CMV antigen stimulation. These receptors were collected from a human donor in good health (CMV status not recorded). Some clones in this sample may be carry-over from other donors' samples.

This chain uses TRBV6-1 with TRBJ2-7; 9 bases fit TRBD1. The V segment lost 10 bases and the J segment 4 bases; nucleotides outside the gene matches: 11. The germline CDR1 and CDR2 sequences are MNHNS and SASEGT. The CDR3 totals 14 residues. The CDR3 protein is CATLPDRGSYEQYV. For the CDR3, the DNA is TGTGCCACCCTCCCCGACAGGGGGTCTTACGAGCAGTACGTC.

The V gene is TRBV7-9, the J gene TRBJ1-1; TRBD1 aligns across 11 bases. Germline CDR1 is SEHNR and CDR2 is FQNEAQ (reference sequence). The ends lost 0 bases at V and 0 bases at J; junction bases unmatched: 3. This CDR3 comprises 17 residues. The DNA of the CDR3 is TGTGCCAGCAGCTTAGCCGGGACAGGGGGGATGAACACTGAAGCTTTCTTT. Amino acids: CASSLAGTGGMNTEAFF.

This chain uses TRBV2 with TRBJ1-4, with D possibly matching TRBD1 (5 bases). The V gene lost 8 bases and the J gene lost 6 bases, with 10 bases spanning the gap. The CDR3 has 12 residues. Germline CDR1 SNHLY, CDR2 FYNNEI. The CDR3, as DNA: TGTGCCAGCGAGGCACAGGATGAAAAACTGTTTTTT. It translates to CASEAQDEKLFF. The complete variable domain, with remaining parts taken from reference TRBV2 and TRBJ1-4, reads EPEVTQTPSHQVTQMGQEVILRCVPISNHLYFYWYRQILGQKVEFLVSFYNNEISEKSEIFDDQFSVERPDGSNFTLKIRSTKLEDSAMYFCASEAQDEKLFFGSGTQLSVL.

This clonotype has at least ten counts. This chain connects TRBV7-3 to TRBJ1-2, with D maybe TRBD1 (6 bases). CDR3 length: 15 amino acids. Between the trimmed V and J ends, which lost 5 bases and 5 bases, there was a span of 18 bases. CDR1 and CDR2 (germline): SGHTA, FQGTGA. This CDR3 reads CASSQLPGQTYGYTF. In DNA form, the CDR3 reads TGTGCCAGCAGCCAACTACCAGGACAGACATATGGCTACACCTTC.

This clonotype was counted many times. The chain recombines TRBV6-5 with TRBJ1-2, with unresolved D. V lost 3 bases and J lost 8, with 10 bases in between. This CDR3 comprises 12 residues. Looked up from germline, CDR1 is MNHEY and CDR2 is SVGAGI. DNA of the CDR3: TGTGCCAGCAGTTATGAGGGTCAGGGCTACACCTTC. Translation gives CASSYEGQGYTF.

The V and J genes are TRBV28 and TRBJ1-1; D is undetermined. This CDR3 has 11 amino acids. The V gene lost 10 bases and the J gene lost 8 bases, with 14 bases spanning the gap. The germline V gene has CDR1 MDHEN and CDR2 SYDVKM. The CDR3 sequence is CATSVLGEAFF. The CDR3 coding sequence is TGTGCCACCTCAGTTTTGGGAGAAGCTTTCTTT.

CDR3 region: CSARDIRLTVGNSPLHF. Written as DNA, the CDR3 is TGCAGTGCTAGAGATATTAGGCTGACGGTTGGCAATTCACCCCTCCACTTT. The rearrangement uses TRBV20-1 and TRBJ1-6, with D unclear. This CDR3 has 17 residues. The germline V gene encodes CDR1 DFQATT and CDR2 SNEGSKA (reference sequence). Trimming took 0 bases from V and 7 from J, leaving 19 bases between them.

The V call is TRBV7-9, the J call TRBJ1-1; TRBD1 matches at 8 bases. Germline trimming cut 4 bases from V and 2 bases from J; bases unmatched to any gene: 6. Germline V gene lookup returns CDR1 SEHNR and CDR2 FQNEAQ (reference sequence). The CDR3 totals 15 residues. The DNA of the CDR3 is TGTGCCAGCAGCTCTACCGGACAGGGAAACACTGAAGCTTTCTTT. Encoded protein: CASSSTGQGNTEAFF.

CDR3 nucleotides: TGTGCCAGCAGCCCCTCCGGGACCAACTACAATGAGCAGTTCTTC. Protein sequence: CASSPSGTNYNEQFF. The chain joins TRBV7-9 to TRBJ2-1; D is possibly TRBD1 or TRBD2 (5 bases each). The V end was cut by 5 bases, the J end by 3 bases, with 14 bases between. The germline gives CDR1 SEHNR, CDR2 FQNEAQ (reference sequence). CDR3 size: 15 residues.

This clonotype has more than one count but fewer than ten. The rearrangement uses TRBV7-3 and TRBJ2-1, with a possible D match to TRBD2 (5 bases). The CDR3 has 18 amino acids. CDR1 and CDR2 from the germline V gene are SGHTA and FQGTGA. The V and J ends lost 5 bases and 0 bases respectively, with 20 bases between them. This CDR3 is CASSDLGGLKSSYNEQFF. In DNA form, the CDR3 reads TGTGCCAGCAGCGACCTAGGCGGACTCAAAAGCTCCTACAATGAGCAGTTCTTC. The full variable domain, its missing parts supplied by reference TRBV7-3 and TRBJ2-1, is GAGVSQTPSNKVTEKGKYVELRCDPISGHTALYWYRQSLGQGPEFLIYFQGTGAADDSGLPNDRFFAVRPEGSVSTLKIQRTERGDSAVYLCASSDLGGLKSSYNEQFFGPGTRLTVL.

This clonotype occurred a few times. The genes are TRBV6-1 and TRBJ1-5, with 9 bases aligning to TRBD1. V was clipped by 2 bases and J by 4 bases; unmatched bases: 3. This CDR3 region has 15 residues. Germline-derived CDR1 and CDR2 are MNHNS and SASEGT. Here the CDR3 reads CASSELGTGNQPQHF. DNA for the CDR3: TGTGCCAGCAGTGAACTTGGGACAGGGAATCAGCCCCAGCATTTT.

The CDR3 region is CSAREGWNYGYTF. The CDR3 DNA sequence: TGCAGTGCTAGGGAGGGGTGGAACTATGGCTACACCTTC. The chain links TRBV20-1 to TRBJ1-2; D perhaps matches TRBD1 (5 bases). The CDR3 is 13 amino acids. Between the trimmed V and J ends, which lost 3 bases and 2 bases, there was a span of 10 bases. The germline V gene has CDR1 DFQATT and CDR2 SNEGSKA (reference sequence).

Only a few counts were recorded for this clonotype. The chain couples TRBV27 to TRBJ1-5; D unresolved. Per the germline V gene, CDR1 is MNHEY and CDR2 is SMNVEV (reference sequence). Trimming stripped 2 bases from V and 3 bases from J, with 8 bases between. The CDR3 runs to 14 residues. CDR3 coding DNA: TGTGCCAGCAGTTTAAAGGGAAACAATCAGCCCCAGCATTTT. Translating gives CASSLKGNNQPQHF.

The chain couples TRBV27 to TRBJ2-1, with TRBD2 identical over 9 bases. The length of the CDR3 is 18 residues. The V gene end was trimmed by 1 base and the J gene end by 1 base; junction bases not matched to a gene: 8. CDR1 and CDR2 from the germline V gene are MNHEY and SMNVEV (reference sequence). Here the CDR3 DNA reads TGTGCCAGCAGTTTATATCCATCAGCGGGGGGATCCTACAATGAGCAGTTCTTC. Translated: CASSLYPSAGGSYNEQFF.

This clonotype was seen once. The J gene is TRBJ1-1, the V gene TRBV7-6; D remains unclear. Trimming took 2 bases from V and 4 from J, leaving 17 bases between them. The CDR3 consists of 16 residues. The V gene's germline CDR1 is SGHVS and CDR2 FNYEAQ. The CDR3 DNA reads TGTGCCAGCAGCTTATCCTCGGGCTCCCGAACCACTGAAGCTTTCTTT. Residues: CASSLSSGSRTTEAFF.

The rearrangement links TRBV27 to TRBJ2-3; 8 positions match TRBD2. There are 15 residues in the CDR3. Germline trimming cut 6 bases from V and 2 bases from J; bases unmatched to any gene: 7. CDR1 and CDR2 (germline): MNHEY, SMNVEV (reference sequence). The CDR3: CASRTGLGDTDTQYF. The CDR3 DNA is TGTGCCAGCAGGACGGGACTAGGTGACACAGATACGCAGTATTTT.

The chain recombines TRBV7-6 with TRBJ2-1; D unclear. Trimming removed 0 bases at V and 10 bases at J, with 10 bases between. Germline values: CDR1 SGHVS, CDR2 FNYEAQ. The CDR3 length is 13 residues. CDR3 nucleotides: TGTGCCAGCAGCTTAGCGGGCTCCACGGAGCAGTTCTTC. Translation gives CASSLAGSTEQFF.

The chain has TRBV6-2 or TRBV6-3 and TRBJ1-4; the D gene is possibly TRBD1 (5 bases). CDR1 and CDR2 from the germline V gene are MNHEY and SVGEGT. This CDR3 is built from 15 residues. V shed 2 bases and J shed 7 bases, with 14 bases lying between them. CDR3 DNA sequence: TGTGCCAGCAGTTACGGGACCAGAGGTAGTGAAAAACTGTTTTTT. It specifies CASSYGTRGSEKLFF.

The CDR3 nucleotides read TGCGCCAGCAGCCAACCTGTAGCGGGGGGTGCAGATACGCAGTATTTT. This translates into CASSQPVAGGADTQYF. The rearrangement joins TRBV4-3 to TRBJ2-3, with 10 bases that match TRBD2. V shed 2 bases and J 4 bases; nucleotides not matched to a gene: 6. The CDR3 is 16 amino acids. Germline CDR1 LGHNA, CDR2 YSLEER.

In this sample, this clonotype turned up many times. The chain uses TRBV6-1 and TRBJ1-5; D might be TRBD1 (6 bases). Trimming removed 5 bases from V and 3 bases from J, with 11 bases in between. Germline V gene data show CDR1 as MNHNS and CDR2 as SASEGT. This CDR3 region has 14 residues. DNA for the CDR3: TGTGCCAGCAGTTCTCCAGGGGCCAATCAGCCCCAGCATTTT. Its translation: CASSSPGANQPQHF.

This clonotype was seen a few times. The chain has TRBV27 and TRBJ2-7; possible D gene TRBD1, 6 bases. Germline V gene data show CDR1 as MNHEY and CDR2 as SMNVEV (reference sequence). The length of the CDR3 is 11 residues. The CDR3 loop reads CGDTQAYEQYV. The CDR3 coding sequence is TGTGGGGACACCCAGGCATACGAGCAGTACGTC.

Notes on this clonotype: The junction shows a germline mismatch at one end, possibly a read error. The rearrangement joins TRBV6-2 or TRBV6-3 to TRBJ1-2; D call uncertain. Germline lookup yields CDR1 MNHEY and CDR2 SVGEGT. The CDR3 loop spans 14 amino acids. The CDR3 protein is CASSYQEDNYSYTF. As DNA, the CDR3 is TGTGCCAGCAGTTACCAGGAAGACAACTATAGCTACACCTTC.

This clonotype was counted between two and nine times. The chain recombines TRBV7-8 with TRBJ2-1, with D tentatively TRBD1 (5 bases). The V end was cut by 5 bases, the J end by 5 bases, with 13 bases between. The CDR3 totals 14 residues. Germline CDR1 SGHVS, CDR2 FQNEAQ. The CDR3 coding sequence is TGTGCCAGCAGCATCCGACAGCCTAACAATGAGCAGTTCTTC. It translates to CASSIRQPNNEQFF.

The chain links TRBV6-1 to TRBJ1-5; no clear D. V lost 2 bases to trimming and J lost 3 bases, with 8 bases between them. The germline V gene encodes CDR1 MNHNS and CDR2 SASEGT. The CDR3 sequence is 14 residues long. CDR3 loop: CASSERWDNQPQHF. The DNA of the CDR3 is TGTGCCAGCAGTGAACGATGGGACAATCAGCCCCAGCATTTT.